The present T cell receptor (beta chain) was sequenced within a study of T cells in Graves' hyperthyroidism and ophthalmopathy. RNA transcripts were the template for amplifying TCR beta CDR3 regions. HTBI primers were employed in a first-round RT-PCR of the TCR CDR3. TCRdb re-analysed the multiplex PCR reads in MiXCR, keeping a single row per CDR3 protein. This repertoire shows around 400,000 distinct CDR3 sequences, around a quarter found once; its top ten account for around 70%. V shed 4 bases, J shed 4 bases, and the junction held 10 bases outside the gene matches. Germline CDR1 and CDR2: MGHRA and YSYEKL. The CDR3 loop spans 16 amino acids.

Input material: blood. The V call is TRBV4-1, the J call TRBJ1-3, with 7 bases aligning to TRBD1. The TCR comes from a man in his fifties or sixties with Graves' hyperthyroidism. CDR3 in amino acids: CASSRQGVLEGNTIYF. In DNA, the CDR3 is TGCGCCAGCAGCCGACAGGGTGTTTTGGAAGGAAACACCATATATTTT.